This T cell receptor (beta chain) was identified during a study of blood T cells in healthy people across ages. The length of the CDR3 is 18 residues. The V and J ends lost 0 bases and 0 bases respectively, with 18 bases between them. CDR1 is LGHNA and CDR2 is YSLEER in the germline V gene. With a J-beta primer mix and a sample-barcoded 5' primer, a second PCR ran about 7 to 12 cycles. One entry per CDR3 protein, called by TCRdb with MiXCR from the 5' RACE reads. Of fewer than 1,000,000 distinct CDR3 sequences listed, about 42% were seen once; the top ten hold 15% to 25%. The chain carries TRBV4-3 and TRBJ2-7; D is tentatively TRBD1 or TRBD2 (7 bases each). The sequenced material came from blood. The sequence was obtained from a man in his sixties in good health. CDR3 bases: TGCGCCAGCAGCCAAGAAGGGGAGGGGGCTTACAGCTCCTACGAGCAGTACTTC. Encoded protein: CASSQEGEGAYSSYEQYF.